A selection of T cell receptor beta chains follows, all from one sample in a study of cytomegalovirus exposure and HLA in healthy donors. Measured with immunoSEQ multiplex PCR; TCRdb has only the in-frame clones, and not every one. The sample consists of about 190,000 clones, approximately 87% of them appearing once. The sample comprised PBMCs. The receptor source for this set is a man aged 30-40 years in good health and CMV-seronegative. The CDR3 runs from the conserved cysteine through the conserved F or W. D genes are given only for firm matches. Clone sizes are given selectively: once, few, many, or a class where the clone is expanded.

CDR3 protein: CSVGNGAPIYEQYF; CDR3 DNA: TGCAGCGTTGGGAACGGAGCCCCCATCTACGAGCAGTACTTC; clone size: once; J gene: TRBJ2-7; D gene: -; V gene: TRBV29-1
CDR3 protein: CASSMPDRGHGYTF; CDR3 DNA: TGTGCCAGCAGCATGCCGGACAGGGGCCATGGCTACACCTTC; clone size: once; J gene: TRBJ1-2; D gene: TRBD1; V gene: TRBV7-8
CDR3 protein: CASRPGTGSYEQYF; CDR3 DNA: TGTGCCAGCAGACCCGGGACAGGGTCCTACGAGCAGTACTTC; clone size: -; J gene: TRBJ2-7; D gene: TRBD1; V gene: TRBV5-4
CDR3 protein: CASSSDIGYGYTF; CDR3 DNA: TGTGCCAGTAGCTCCGACATTGGCTATGGCTACACCTTC; clone size: -; J gene: TRBJ1-2; D gene: -; V gene: TRBV19
CDR3 protein: CASNPGQGLNEQFF; CDR3 DNA: TGTGCCAGCAACCCGGGACAGGGGCTTAATGAGCAGTTCTTC; clone size: few; J gene: TRBJ2-1; D gene: TRBD1; V gene: TRBV6-6
CDR3 protein: CAISESGLAGGEQYF; CDR3 DNA: TGTGCCATCAGTGAGTCGGGCCTAGCGGGAGGCGAGCAGTACTTC; clone size: -; J gene: TRBJ2-7; D gene: TRBD2; V gene: TRBV10-3
CDR3 protein: CASSLGIAGAEQYF; CDR3 DNA: TGTGCCAGCAGCTTAGGGATAGCGGGAGCGGAGCAGTACTTC; clone size: once; J gene: TRBJ2-7; D gene: TRBD2; V gene: TRBV7-2
CDR3 protein: CASSRSPVGGSNEKLFF; CDR3 DNA: TGCGCCAGCAGCCGGTCGCCTGTGGGGGGGAGTAATGAAAAACTGTTTTTT; clone size: -; J gene: TRBJ1-4; D gene: -; V gene: TRBV4-3
CDR3 protein: CASSKERGLAGDRYNEQFF; CDR3 DNA: TGTGCCAGCAGCAAAGAAAGGGGACTAGCGGGGGACCGATACAATGAGCAGTTCTTC; clone size: once; J gene: TRBJ2-1; D gene: -; V gene: TRBV21-1
CDR3 protein: CASSYSQGDTEAFF; CDR3 DNA: TGTGCCAGCAGTTACTCTCAGGGGGACACTGAAGCTTTCTTT; clone size: -; J gene: TRBJ1-1; D gene: TRBD1; V gene: TRBV6-6
CDR3 protein: CASSFMDAGVGEQYF; CDR3 DNA: TGTGCCAGCAGTTTTATGGACGCCGGGGTTGGCGAGCAGTACTTC; clone size: -; J gene: TRBJ2-7; D gene: -; V gene: TRBV27
CDR3 protein: CAIRRQGLGEQYF; CDR3 DNA: TGTGCCATCAGACGACAGGGGCTCGGCGAGCAGTACTTC; clone size: -; J gene: TRBJ2-7; D gene: TRBD1; V gene: TRBV10-3
CDR3 protein: CARRVWGRLEQYF; CDR3 DNA: TGTGCCAGGCGAGTCTGGGGGCGGCTCGAGCAGTACTTC; clone size: -; J gene: TRBJ2-7; D gene: -; V gene: TRBV2
CDR3 protein: CASSLSGPRGDSNQPQHF; CDR3 DNA: TGTGCCAGCAGCTTGAGCGGGCCTCGGGGGGATAGCAATCAGCCCCAGCATTTT; clone size: -; J gene: TRBJ1-5; D gene: -; V gene: TRBV5-6
CDR3 protein: CASSVRSGSTSVGNEQFF; CDR3 DNA: TGTGCCAGCAGCGTCCGTAGCGGGAGTACTAGTGTTGGGAATGAGCAGTTCTTC; clone size: -; J gene: TRBJ2-1; D gene: TRBD2; V gene: TRBV9
CDR3 protein: CASSAGTSGGGEQFF; CDR3 DNA: TGTGCCAGCAGCGCCGGGACTAGCGGGGGAGGTGAGCAGTTCTTC; clone size: -; J gene: TRBJ2-1; D gene: TRBD2; V gene: TRBV6-4
CDR3 protein: CASSESVGRGNTEAFF; CDR3 DNA: TGTGCCAGCAGTGAATCTGTCGGCAGGGGGAACACTGAAGCTTTCTTT; clone size: few; J gene: TRBJ1-1; D gene: -; V gene: TRBV6-1
CDR3 protein: CSSSPPGTGVDEQFF; CDR3 DNA: TGTTCCAGCAGCCCCCCCGGGACAGGGGTTGATGAGCAGTTCTTC; clone size: -; J gene: TRBJ2-1; D gene: TRBD1; V gene: TRBV7-9
CDR3 protein: CASSNSQGQVFGYTF; CDR3 DNA: TGTGCCAGCAGCAACAGCCAGGGACAGGTCTTTGGCTACACCTTC; clone size: -; J gene: TRBJ1-2; D gene: TRBD1; V gene: TRBV14
CDR3 protein: CASSLGGGGGYTF; CDR3 DNA: TGTGCCAGCAGTTTGGGAGGAGGAGGAGGCTACACCTTC; clone size: -; J gene: TRBJ1-2; D gene: -; V gene: TRBV6-5
CDR3 protein: CASSTAGLAGPGELFF; CDR3 DNA: TGTGCCAGCAGCACGGCGGGACTAGCAGGACCCGGGGAGCTGTTTTTT; clone size: once; J gene: TRBJ2-2; D gene: TRBD2; V gene: TRBV7-9
CDR3 protein: CASSQPTGTANYGYTF; CDR3 DNA: TGCGCCAGCAGCCAACCCACAGGGACGGCTAACTATGGCTACACCTTC; clone size: -; J gene: TRBJ1-2; D gene: -; V gene: TRBV4-1
CDR3 protein: CASSSQGRTDTQYF; CDR3 DNA: TGTGCCAGCAGTTCCCAGGGTCGGACAGATACGCAGTATTTT; clone size: -; J gene: TRBJ2-3; D gene: -; V gene: TRBV27
CDR3 protein: CSARERPSLYF; CDR3 DNA: TGCAGTGCTAGAGAGCGGCCTAGTCTGTACTTC; clone size: -; J gene: TRBJ2-5; D gene: -; V gene: TRBV20-1
CDR3 protein: CASSPTGTGIYNSPLHF; CDR3 DNA: TGTGCCAGCAGCCCTACCGGGACAGGGATTTATAATTCACCCCTCCACTTT; clone size: -; J gene: TRBJ1-6; D gene: TRBD1; V gene: TRBV5-5
CDR3 protein: CASSLAGPSSYNSPLHF; CDR3 DNA: TGCGCCAGCAGCTTGGCTGGCCCTAGCTCCTATAATTCACCCCTCCACTTT; clone size: -; J gene: TRBJ1-6; D gene: -; V gene: TRBV5-1
CDR3 protein: CASSTLRLAGGDTQYF; CDR3 DNA: TGTGCCAGCAGTACCCTGAGGCTAGCGGGAGGAGATACGCAGTATTTT; clone size: -; J gene: TRBJ2-3; D gene: TRBD2; V gene: TRBV5-6
CDR3 protein: CASSVVANQPQHF; CDR3 DNA: TGTGCCAGCAGCGTGGTAGCCAATCAGCCCCAGCATTTT; clone size: -; J gene: TRBJ1-5; D gene: -; V gene: TRBV28
CDR3 protein: CACATSGMNTEAFF; CDR3 DNA: TGTGCCTGTGCGACCTCAGGGATGAACACTGAAGCTTTCTTT; clone size: -; J gene: TRBJ1-1; D gene: -; V gene: TRBV30
CDR3 protein: CASSEARTGTGNTIYF; CDR3 DNA: TGTGCCAGCAGTGAAGCGCGGACAGGGACTGGAAACACCATATATTTT; clone size: -; J gene: TRBJ1-3; D gene: TRBD1; V gene: TRBV2
CDR3 protein: CATSRDDRAQFF; CDR3 DNA: TGTGCCACCAGCAGAGATGACAGGGCCCAGTTCTTC; clone size: once; J gene: TRBJ2-1; D gene: TRBD1; V gene: TRBV15
CDR3 protein: CASSPRDPNYSNQPQHF; CDR3 DNA: TGTGCCAGCAGCCCCCGGGATCCAAATTATAGCAATCAGCCCCAGCATTTT; clone size: -; J gene: TRBJ1-5; D gene: -; V gene: TRBV9
CDR3 protein: CASSLGQASYNEQFF; CDR3 DNA: TGCGCCAGCAGCTTGGGACAGGCCTCCTACAATGAGCAGTTCTTC; clone size: few; J gene: TRBJ2-1; D gene: -; V gene: TRBV5-1
CDR3 protein: CAWIAEVDTQYF; CDR3 DNA: TGTGCCTGGATCGCCGAGGTTGATACGCAGTATTTT; clone size: once; J gene: TRBJ2-3; D gene: -; V gene: TRBV30
CDR3 protein: CASSPPSRPYGYTF; CDR3 DNA: TGTGCCAGCAGCCCCCCTAGCAGACCTTATGGCTACACCTTC; clone size: -; J gene: TRBJ1-2; D gene: -; V gene: TRBV7-8